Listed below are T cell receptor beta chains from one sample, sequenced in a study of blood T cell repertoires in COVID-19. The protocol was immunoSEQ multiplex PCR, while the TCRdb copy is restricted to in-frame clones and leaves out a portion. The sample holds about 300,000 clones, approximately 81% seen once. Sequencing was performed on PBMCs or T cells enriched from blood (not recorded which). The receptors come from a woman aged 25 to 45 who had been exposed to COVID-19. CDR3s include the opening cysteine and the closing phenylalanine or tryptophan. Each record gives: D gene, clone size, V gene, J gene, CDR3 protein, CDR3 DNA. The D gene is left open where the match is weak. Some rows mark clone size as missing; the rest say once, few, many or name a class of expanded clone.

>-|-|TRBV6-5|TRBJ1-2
CASSSQGGGANYGYTF
TGTGCCAGCAGTTCCCAGGGAGGGGGGGCTAACTATGGCTACACCTTC
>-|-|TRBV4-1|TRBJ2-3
CASHLGRDPSTDTQYF
TGCGCCAGCCATCTCGGCCGGGATCCTAGCACAGATACGCAGTATTTT
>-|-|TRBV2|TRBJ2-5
CASSGLWGRETQYF
TGTGCCAGCAGTGGGCTGTGGGGCAGAGAGACCCAGTACTTC
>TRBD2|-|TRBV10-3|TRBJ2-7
CAISPQRRETNEQYF
TGTGCCATCAGCCCCCAGAGGCGGGAGACGAACGAGCAGTACTTC
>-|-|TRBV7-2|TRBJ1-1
CASSSQIMNTEAFF
TGTGCCAGCAGCTCCCAGATAATGAACACTGAAGCTTTCTTT
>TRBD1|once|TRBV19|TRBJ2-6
CASSLGTGRDSGANVLTF
TGTGCCAGTAGTCTGGGGACAGGTAGAGACTCTGGGGCCAACGTCCTGACTTTC
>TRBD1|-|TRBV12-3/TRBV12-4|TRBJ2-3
CASSGQGADTQYF
TGTGCCAGCAGCGGACAGGGGGCAGATACGCAGTATTTT
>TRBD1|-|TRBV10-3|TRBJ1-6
CAISENTGGRNSPLHF
TGTGCCATCAGTGAGAATACAGGGGGCAGGAATTCACCCCTCCACTTT
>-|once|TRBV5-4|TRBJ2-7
CASTMGGAVLTYEQYF
TGTGCCAGCACCATGGGGGGGGCGGTCTTGACCTACGAGCAGTACTTC
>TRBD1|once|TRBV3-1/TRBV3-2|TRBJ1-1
CASSYDRAGSAAFF
TGTGCCAGCAGCTATGACAGGGCGGGTTCAGCGGCTTTCTTT
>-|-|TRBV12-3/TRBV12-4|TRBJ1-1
CASSPMNTEAFF
TGTGCCAGCAGTCCAATGAACACTGAAGCTTTCTTT
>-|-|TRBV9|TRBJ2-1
CASSFQGEASYNEQFF
TGTGCCAGCAGCTTCCAGGGTGAGGCTTCCTACAATGAGCAGTTCTTC
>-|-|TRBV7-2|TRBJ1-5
CASSLGRGLNQPQHF
TGTGCCAGCAGCTTAGGAAGGGGTCTCAATCAGCCCCAGCATTTT
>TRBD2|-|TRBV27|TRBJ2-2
CASSLYGGRTGELFF
TGTGCCAGCAGTTTATACGGCGGGAGAACCGGGGAGCTGTTTTTT
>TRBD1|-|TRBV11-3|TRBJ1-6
CASSVGQQSPLHF
TGTGCCAGCAGCGTGGGACAGCAGTCACCCCTCCACTTT
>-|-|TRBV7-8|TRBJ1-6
CASSLRELNSPLHF
TGTGCCAGCAGCTTAAGGGAGTTAAATTCACCCCTCCACTTT
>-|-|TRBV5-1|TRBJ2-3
CASSLGGVPTDTQYF
TGCGCCAGCAGCTTGGGGGGAGTACCCACAGATACGCAGTATTTT
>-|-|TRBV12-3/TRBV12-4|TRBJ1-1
CASSYTVYTEAFF
TGTGCCAGCAGTTATACGGTTTACACTGAAGCTTTCTTT
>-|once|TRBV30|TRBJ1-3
CAWIIAGTGNTIYF
TGTGCCTGGATAATCGCAGGGACTGGAAACACCATATATTTT
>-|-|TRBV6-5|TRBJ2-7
CASSYVSSGVREQYF
TGTGCCAGCAGTTACGTAAGTTCGGGGGTGAGGGAGCAGTACTTC
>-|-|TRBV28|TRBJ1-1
CASTVEGDEAEAFF
TGTGCCAGCACCGTTGAGGGGGATGAGGCTGAAGCTTTCTTT
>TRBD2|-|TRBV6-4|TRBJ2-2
CASSVLATSNTGELFF
TGTGCCAGCAGTGTACTAGCGACCTCGAACACCGGGGAGCTGTTTTTT
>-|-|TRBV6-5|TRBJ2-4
CASSKNSKNIQYF
TGTGCCAGCAGTAAAAACAGCAAAAACATTCAGTACTTC
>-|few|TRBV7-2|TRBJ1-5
CASSSTTGGQPQHF
TGTGCCAGCAGCTCTACCACGGGGGGTCAGCCCCAGCATTTT
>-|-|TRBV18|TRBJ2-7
CASSPPSSKLFEQYF
TGTGCCAGCTCACCACCTAGCAGCAAACTCTTTGAGCAGTACTTC
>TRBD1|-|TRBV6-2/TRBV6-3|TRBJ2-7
CASSYSKARDRAYEQYF
TGTGCCAGCAGTTACTCGAAGGCTCGGGACAGGGCCTACGAGCAGTACTTC
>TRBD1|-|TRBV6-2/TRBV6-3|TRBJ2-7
CASSLSGQGASYEQYF
TGTGCCAGCAGCCTCTCGGGACAGGGGGCCTCCTACGAGCAGTACTTC
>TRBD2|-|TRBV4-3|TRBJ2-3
CASSPPEAGGPPHTQYF
TGCGCCAGCAGCCCCCCAGAGGCGGGGGGCCCCCCTCATACGCAGTATTTT
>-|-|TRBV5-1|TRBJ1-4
CASSHGGNEKLFF
TGCGCCAGCAGCCACGGGGGAAATGAAAAACTGTTTTTT
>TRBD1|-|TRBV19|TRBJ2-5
CASSKGQGWETQYF
TGTGCCAGTAGTAAGGGACAGGGTTGGGAGACCCAGTACTTC
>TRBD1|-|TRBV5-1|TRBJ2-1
CASSLGQGYNEQFF
TGCGCCAGCAGCTTGGGACAGGGGTACAATGAGCAGTTCTTC
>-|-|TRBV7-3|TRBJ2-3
CASSPVPRVSSTDTQYF
TGTGCCAGCAGCCCCGTACCCAGGGTGTCTAGCACAGATACGCAGTATTTT
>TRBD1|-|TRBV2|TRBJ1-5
CASSLMTGLNQPQHF
TGTGCCAGCAGCCTTATGACAGGGCTCAATCAGCCCCAGCATTTT
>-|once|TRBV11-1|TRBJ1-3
CASSLSDGSWGNTIYF
TGTGCCAGCAGCTTATCAGACGGGTCGTGGGGAAACACCATATATTTT
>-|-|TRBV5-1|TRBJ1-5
CASSLVGADQPQHF
TGCGCCAGCAGCCTCGTGGGGGCTGATCAGCCCCAGCATTTT
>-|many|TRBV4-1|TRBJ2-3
CASSQVLTVTDTQYF
TGCGCCAGCAGCCAAGTGTTAACAGTAACAGATACGCAGTATTTT
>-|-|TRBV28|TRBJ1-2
CASSLAAGIPGYTF
TGTGCCAGCAGTTTAGCTGCGGGGATTCCTGGCTACACCTTC
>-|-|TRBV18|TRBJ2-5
CASSPPDSQETQYF
TGTGCCAGCTCACCACCGGACAGTCAAGAGACCCAGTACTTC
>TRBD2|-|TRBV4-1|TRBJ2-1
CASSQQRGDVSEQFF
TGCGCCAGCAGCCAACAGCGGGGGGACGTAAGTGAGCAGTTCTTC
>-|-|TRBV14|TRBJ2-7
CASSQLRYEQYF
TGTGCCAGCAGCCAATTACGGTACGAGCAGTACTTC
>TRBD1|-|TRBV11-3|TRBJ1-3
CASRSKDRGLNTIYF
TGTGCCAGCAGATCAAAGGACAGGGGGTTAAACACCATATATTTT
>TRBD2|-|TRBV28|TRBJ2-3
CASSSPSGGGTDTQYF
TGTGCCAGCAGTTCCCCTAGCGGGGGGGGCACAGATACGCAGTATTTT
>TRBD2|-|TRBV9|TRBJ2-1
CASSDPPGLVNNEQFF
TGTGCCAGCAGCGACCCCCCGGGACTAGTTAACAATGAGCAGTTCTTC
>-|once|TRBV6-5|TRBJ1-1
CASSYTDPMNTEAFF
TGTGCCAGCAGTTACACAGATCCCATGAACACTGAAGCTTTCTTT
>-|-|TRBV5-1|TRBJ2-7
CASSLAGQSFFSYEQYF
TGCGCCAGCAGCTTGGCAGGACAGTCTTTTTTCTCCTACGAGCAGTACTTC
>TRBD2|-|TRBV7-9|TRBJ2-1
CASSLGKEVAGIYNEQFF
TGTGCCAGCAGCTTAGGGAAAGAAGTAGCGGGAATCTACAATGAGCAGTTCTTC
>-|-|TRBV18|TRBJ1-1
CASSPPYRDLNTEAFF
TGTGCCAGCTCACCACCGTACAGGGATTTGAACACTGAAGCTTTCTTT
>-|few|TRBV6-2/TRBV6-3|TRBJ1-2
CASSLDKTGQDYGYTF
TGTGCCAGCAGCCTAGATAAAACGGGACAAGACTATGGCTACACCTTC
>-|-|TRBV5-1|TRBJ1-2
CASSLRGNGYTF
TGCGCCAGCAGCCTGCGGGGAAATGGCTACACCTTC
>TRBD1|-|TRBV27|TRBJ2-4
CATWTGAKNIQYF
TGTGCCACTTGGACAGGAGCCAAAAACATTCAGTACTTC